A selection of T cell receptor beta chains follows, all from one sample in a study of cytomegalovirus exposure and HLA in healthy donors. Using immunoSEQ multiplex PCR, the repertoire was profiled, and TCRdb retains in-frame clones only, with some absent. Counted here are around 140,000 clones, about 80% occurring once; the ten biggest clones make up 5.5% to 7%. What was sequenced was PBMCs. The receptors here all came from a middle-aged woman in good health and CMV-seropositive. CDR3s include the opening cysteine and the closing phenylalanine or tryptophan. D genes are given only for firm matches. Clone size is not always given. Where it is, it says once, few, many or a class for expanded clones.

abundance	v_gene	j_gene	d_gene	CDR3nt	CDR3aa
.	TRBV5-1	TRBJ2-5	TRBD2	TGCGCCAGCAGCTTGTTAGCGGGAGGGCCAGAGACCCAGTACTTC	CASSLLAGGPETQYF
.	TRBV29-1	TRBJ2-7	TRBD2	TGCAGCGTTGCAGGACTAGGGGCCTACGAGCAGTACTTC	CSVAGLGAYEQYF
.	TRBV11-3	TRBJ2-7	.	TGTGCCAGCAGCTTTGCCGGGAGTGGTGAGCAGTACTTC	CASSFAGSGEQYF
.	TRBV7-2	TRBJ2-4	TRBD2	TGTGCCAGCAGCCCTTCTGGCGGGAGTGCCAAAAACATTCAGTACTTC	CASSPSGGSAKNIQYF
.	TRBV6-5	TRBJ1-2	TRBD1	TGTGCCAGCAGTAGATCCCAGGGGGAAAATGGCTACACCTTC	CASSRSQGENGYTF
.	TRBV5-1	TRBJ2-5	.	TGCGCCAGCAGCCGCCGGGGGACGACCAACCAAGAGACCCAGTACTTC	CASSRRGTTNQETQYF
.	TRBV25-1	TRBJ2-7	TRBD1	TGTGCCAGCAGTGAGGGGACAGGGCTCTACGAGCAGTACTTC	CASSEGTGLYEQYF
.	TRBV19	TRBJ2-7	TRBD2	TGTGCCAGCGGACTAGCTTGGGAGCAGTACTTC	CASGLAWEQYF
few	TRBV7-2	TRBJ1-5	TRBD1	TGTGCCAGCAGTTACTTCTACAGGGGCGGCAATCAGCCCCAGCATTTT	CASSYFYRGGNQPQHF
.	TRBV13	TRBJ2-2	.	TGTGCCAGCGGTGGGAGAGACGCGAACACCGGGGAGCTGTTTTTT	CASGGRDANTGELFF
.	TRBV5-6	TRBJ1-5	.	TGTGCCAGCAGCTTGGCCAGGCAGGGAAATCAGCCCCAGCATTTT	CASSLARQGNQPQHF
.	TRBV29-1	TRBJ1-6	TRBD1	TGCAGCGTTGGACAGGGTACAAATTCACCCCTCCACTTT	CSVGQGTNSPLHF
.	TRBV11-2	TRBJ2-1	.	TGTGCCAGCAGGGACCTCGACAGATACAATGAGCAGTTCTTC	CASRDLDRYNEQFF
.	TRBV29-1	TRBJ1-1	.	TGCAGCGTTAGCGGTTTCACTGAAGCTTTCTTT	CSVSGFTEAFF
.	TRBV5-4	TRBJ1-5	TRBD1	TGTGCCAGCAGCTTGGAGGGGACAGGGGATCAGCCCCAGCATTTT	CASSLEGTGDQPQHF
few	TRBV2	TRBJ2-1	TRBD1	TGTGCCAGCCAGGGCAGAACAGGGGCTTTCTCATCGGGTGGCAATGAGCAGTTCTTC	CASQGRTGAFSSGGNEQFF
.	TRBV30	TRBJ2-7	TRBD2	TGTGCCTGGGGTCCCCGTCCAGCGGGAGAAGGGAGTTACGAGCAGTACTTC	CAWGPRPAGEGSYEQYF
.	TRBV2	TRBJ2-3	TRBD1	TGTGCCAGCAGTGAAGCAGGGGGCGGTACGCAGTATTTT	CASSEAGGGTQYF
.	TRBV5-1	TRBJ2-6	.	TGCGCCAGCAGCTCTATTCCGAGCTCTGGGGCCAACGTCCTGACTTTC	CASSSIPSSGANVLTF
.	TRBV5-4	TRBJ1-1	.	TGTGCCAGCAGCTGGGGGGGTCGGGGGGCACTAACTGAAGCTTTCTTT	CASSWGGRGALTEAFF
.	TRBV11-2	TRBJ2-5	.	TGTGCCAGCAGCTTAGACCTCGGGACCCAGTACTTC	CASSLDLGTQYF
.	TRBV29-1	TRBJ1-1	.	TGCAGCGTTGCAGGGAGGTTGCCGAGCACTGAAGCTTTCTTT	CSVAGRLPSTEAFF
.	TRBV25-1	TRBJ1-6	.	TGTGCCAGCAGCGCAGGGGTGGGCTATTCACCCCTCCACTTT	CASSAGVGYSPLHF
.	TRBV6-1	TRBJ1-3	TRBD1	TGTGCCAGCAAGGGACAGGGGTTAACGGGAAACACCATATATTTT	CASKGQGLTGNTIYF
.	TRBV19	TRBJ2-2	TRBD1	TGTGCCAGTCGCGGACAGGGGTTGTTTGTGAACACCGGGGAGCTGTTTTTT	CASRGQGLFVNTGELFF
.	TRBV6-5	TRBJ1-1	.	TGTGCCAGCAGGGGGGAGGGGGGTAGAGCTTTCTTT	CASRGEGGRAFF
few	TRBV2	TRBJ2-2	.	TGTGCCAGCAGTGAGTCGGGAGTGCGGGAGCTGTTTTTT	CASSESGVRELFF
.	TRBV5-6	TRBJ2-7	.	TGTGCCAGCAGCTTGGAGAGACAGATCTACGAGCAGTACTTC	CASSLERQIYEQYF
.	TRBV30	TRBJ2-1	.	TGTGCCTGGAAGTCAGGCGTCGGCGGGCTGACCTACAATGAGCAGTTCTTC	CAWKSGVGGLTYNEQFF
.	TRBV11-3	TRBJ2-1	TRBD2	TGTGCCAGCAGCTCTAGCGGGAGTTTCCACAATGAGCAGTTCTTC	CASSSSGSFHNEQFF
.	TRBV10-1	TRBJ1-1	.	TGCGCCAGCAGTGTCAACAGACAAACTGAAGCTTTCTTT	CASSVNRQTEAFF
.	TRBV4-1	TRBJ2-5	TRBD2	TGCGCCAGCAGCCCGGCGGGGGGGCTAGCGGGAGTTGAGACCCAGTACTTC	CASSPAGGLAGVETQYF
.	TRBV23-1	TRBJ2-2	.	TGCGCCAGCAGTCAATCACACGGGGGTGCCGGGGAGCTGTTTTTT	CASSQSHGGAGELFF
.	TRBV27	TRBJ2-7	.	TGTGCCATCAACTACGAGCAGTACTTC	CAINYEQYF
.	TRBV18	TRBJ2-1	TRBD2	TGTGCCAGCTCACCCGGACTAGCGGGAGAGGAGCAGTTCTTC	CASSPGLAGEEQFF
.	TRBV7-9	TRBJ2-1	.	TGTGCCAGCAGCTTAGTCCTTGGCGGAATCTACAATGAGCAGTTCTTC	CASSLVLGGIYNEQFF
.	TRBV15	TRBJ2-2	TRBD1	TGTGCCACCAGCAGGGGACAGGGGGCTTCTGGGGAGCTGTTTTTT	CATSRGQGASGELFF
.	TRBV18	TRBJ2-2	TRBD2	TGTGCCAGCTCAGGGACTAGCGGTAACACCGGGGAGCTGTTTTTT	CASSGTSGNTGELFF
.	TRBV5-1	TRBJ2-7	.	TGCGCCAGCAGCTTGGGGGGCCAGGTCGAGCAGTACTTC	CASSLGGQVEQYF
few	TRBV7-2	TRBJ2-7	.	TGTGCCAGCAGCCTCAGGGGGGCGGGAAACTCCTACGAGCAGTACTTC	CASSLRGAGNSYEQYF
.	TRBV6-1	TRBJ2-7	TRBD1	TGTGCCAGCAGAGGACCAGACAGGGGGCTTTACGAGCAGTACTTC	CASRGPDRGLYEQYF
.	TRBV6-5	TRBJ2-5	.	TGTGCCAGCAGTTACTCGAGGCAGCAGCAAGAGACCCAGTACTTC	CASSYSRQQQETQYF
.	TRBV5-3	TRBJ2-5	.	TGTGCCAGAAGCTTGATGTCGAGCACCCAGTACTTC	CARSLMSSTQYF
.	TRBV9	TRBJ2-7	TRBD1	TGTGCCAGCAGCGTAGAGGGGACAGGGTTTACTGTGCAGTACTTC	CASSVEGTGFTVQYF
.	TRBV11-2	TRBJ2-3	.	TGTGCCAGCAGCTTAGGGGACTCGAATACGCAGTATTTT	CASSLGDSNTQYF
.	TRBV18	TRBJ2-7	TRBD2	TGTGCCAGCTCACGGGACTATAGGCAGTACTTC	CASSRDYRQYF
once	TRBV7-7	TRBJ2-2	TRBD2	TGTGCTAGCACTCCGTGGGAGGGGTCCGGGGAGCTGTTTTTT	CASTPWEGSGELFF
.	TRBV27	TRBJ2-7	TRBD1	TGTGCCAGCGGTATACAGGGGCCTTACGAGCAGTACTTC	CASGIQGPYEQYF
.	TRBV19	TRBJ2-5	TRBD2	TGTGCCAGTAGTATAGTTAGCGGGCAAGAGACCCAGTACTTC	CASSIVSGQETQYF
once	TRBV13	TRBJ2-3	.	TGTGCCAGCAGCCCGGAGGGCACAGATACGCAGTATTTT	CASSPEGTDTQYF
.	TRBV5-1	TRBJ2-5	TRBD1	TGCGCCAGCAGCTTGGAGGACAGGGGAGAGACCCAGTACTTC	CASSLEDRGETQYF
few	TRBV5-4	TRBJ1-4	TRBD1	TGTGCCAGCAGCTTGGGGTCGGGACAGAAGAATGAAAAACTGTTTTTT	CASSLGSGQKNEKLFF